Presented here are 9 T cell receptor beta chains from one specimen sequenced in a study of response to subunit inactivated influenza vaccine. Via MiXCR, TCRdb re-called the RT-PCR reads, giving one row per CDR3 protein. The top ten clones hold approximately 7% of a sample with roughly 700,000 distinct CDR3 sequences, 14% of them seen once. This material consisted of PBMCs from blood, taken around 15 days before vaccination. The source is a man between 45 and 60 years old who received an inactivated influenza vaccine.

The sample holds a few counts of this clonotype. CDR3 nucleotide sequence: TGCGCCAGCAGTGAGGGACTCGCCTACGAGCAGTACTTC. Its translation is CASSEGLAYEQYF. This chain uses TRBV10-1 with TRBJ2-7; tentatively, D is TRBD2 (5 bases). CDR1 is WNHNN and CDR2 is SYGVQD in the germline V gene (reference sequence). V lost 2 bases, J lost 2 bases, and 7 bases lay in between. The CDR3 is 13 amino acids.

In this sample, this clonotype turned up many times. The genes are TRBV12-3 or TRBV12-4 and TRBJ1-3, with D possibly TRBD1 on 6 matching bases. Deletions cut 5 bases from V and 4 bases from J, with 21 bases between. This CDR3 comprises 17 residues. The CDR3 region is CASSHRTQGLSGNTIYF. The DNA of the CDR3 is TGTGCCAGCAGTCATAGAACCCAGGGGCTGAGCGGAAACACCATATATTTT.

V gene TRBV20-1 combines with J gene TRBJ1-5, with a possible D match to TRBD1 (5 bases). The V gene's germline CDR1 is DFQATT and CDR2 SNEGSKA (reference sequence). The CDR3 consists of 18 residues. Trimming left V 0 bases short and J 4 bases short, with 22 bases between. The CDR3 here is CSARDLLRQGLANQPQHF. Here the CDR3 DNA reads TGCAGTGCTAGAGATCTCTTACGGCAGGGCTTAGCTAATCAGCCCCAGCATTTT.

The table lists this clonotype with a few counts. This chain joins TRBV29-1 and TRBJ2-5; 11 bases align to TRBD2. Germline CDR1 SQVTM, CDR2 ANQGSEA. CDR3 length: 14 amino acids. V shed 5 bases, J shed 5 bases, and the junction held 7 bases outside the gene matches. This CDR3 reads CSVPTSGVEETQYF. The CDR3 DNA is TGCAGCGTTCCGACTAGCGGGGTTGAGGAGACCCAGTACTTC.

At least ten counts were recorded for this clonotype. J is TRBJ2-3 and V is TRBV10-3, with D tentatively TRBD2 (6 bases). V gave up 7 bases and J gave up 3 bases, with 11 bases separating them. The CDR3 is 13 residues long. CDR1 is ENHRY, CDR2 SYGVKD, per germline. CDR3 DNA sequence: TGTGCCATCAATGGCGGGACTACAGATACGCAGTATTTT. Residues: CAINGGTTDTQYF.

The sample holds a few counts of this clonotype. The chain uses TRBV20-1 and TRBJ2-7, with a weak D call TRBD1 (6 bases). V shed 6 bases and J shed 3 bases, with 12 bases lying between them. Germline CDR1 DFQATT, CDR2 SNEGSKA (reference sequence). The CDR3 runs 12 residues. The CDR3 nucleotides read TGCAGTGCCAGGGGTAGGGACTACGAGCAGTACTTC. Its translation: CSARGRDYEQYF.

This clonotype occurred a few times. This sequence joins TRBV5-1 and TRBJ2-3; D unresolved. The germline V gene has CDR1 SGHRS and CDR2 YFSETQ. This CDR3 is 15 amino acids long. The V and J ends lost 4 bases and 3 bases respectively, with 15 bases between them. CDR3: CASSTTVPGTDTQYF. CDR3 sequence (DNA): TGCGCCAGCAGCACAACAGTCCCTGGGACAGATACGCAGTATTTT. The complete variable domain, with remaining parts taken from reference TRBV5-1 and TRBJ2-3, reads KAGVTQTPRYLIKTRGQQVTLSCSPISGHRSVSWYQQTPGQGLQFLFEYFSETQRNKGNFPGRFSGRQFSNSRSEMNVSTLELGDSALYLCASSTTVPGTDTQYFGPGTRLTVL.

This clonotype was counted between two and nine times. This chain joins TRBV20-1 and TRBJ2-5; weak D call: TRBD1 (5 bases). Germline-derived CDR1 and CDR2 are DFQATT and SNEGSKA (reference sequence). CDR3 length: 15 residues. The ends were cut back, 4 bases at V and 2 bases at J, with 17 bases in the middle. The CDR3 sequence is CSAKVQGDSQETQYF. For the CDR3, the DNA is TGCAGTGCTAAGGTGCAGGGTGACTCACAAGAGACCCAGTACTTC.

This CDR3 reads CASRRTGENEQFF. Here the CDR3 DNA reads TGCGCCAGCAGACGGACAGGGGAGAATGAGCAGTTCTTC. V gene TRBV23-1 combines with J gene TRBJ2-1, with 9 bases aligning to TRBD1. TRBV23-1 is given ORF status, its function remaining uncertain. The ends lost 6 bases at V and 7 bases at J; junction bases unmatched: 4. The CDR3 covers 13 residues.